The next 9 T cell receptor beta chains were all read from a single sample in a study of graft-versus-host responses after intestinal transplantation. Sequencing was performed with immunoSEQ multiplex PCR; in TCRdb, only in-frame clones are kept and a portion is missing. This table holds about 98,000 clones, roughly 86% found once. Sequenced material: PBMCs, taken 255 days after intestinal transplant. The receptor source for this set is a human patient who received an intestinal transplant, so some T cells may come from the graft donor.

CDR3 sequence (DNA): TGCGCCAGCAGCCAGAACGCGGGGGGGCATCTCGAGCAGTACTTC. Translating it yields CASSQNAGGHLEQYF. The chain recombines TRBV4-1 with TRBJ2-7; the match to TRBD2 covers 9 bases. Germline CDR1 reads MGHRA; CDR2 reads YSYEKL. J was trimmed by 6 bases and V by 3 bases; bases with no gene match: 9. CDR3 size: 15 residues.

This clone was seen a handful of times. The junction and the germline gene differ at one end; a read error may be behind it. The CDR3 bases are TGTGCTAGCAGCTTAGGAAGGGGGACTAGCACAGATACGCAGTATTTT. As protein: CASSLGRGTSTDTQYF. J is TRBJ2-3 and V is TRBV7-7; possibly TRBD1 or TRBD2 for D (6 bases each). CDR1 and CDR2 (germline): SSHAT, FNYEAQ (reference sequence). This CDR3 region has 16 residues. Together with reference TRBV7-7 and TRBJ2-3, the CDR3 gives the full variable domain: GAGVSQSPRYKVTKRGQDVTLRCDPISSHATLYWYQQALGQGPEFLTYFNYEAQPDKSGLPSDRFSAERPEGSISTLTIQRTEQRDSAMYRCASSLGRGTSTDTQYFGPGTRLTVL.

V usage is TRBV6-4 and J usage is TRBJ2-1; possibly TRBD2 for D (7 bases). Germline CDR1 MRHNA, CDR2 SNTAGT. The CDR3 extends over 14 amino acids. The V gene lost 2 bases and the J gene lost 6 bases, with 11 bases spanning the gap. As DNA, the CDR3 is TGTGCCAGCAGTGACAGGGGGGAGGGCAATGAGCAGTTCTTC. It encodes CASSDRGEGNEQFF.

The V call is TRBV28, the J call TRBJ1-2, with TRBD1 as a possible D gene (5 bases). Trimming removed 2 bases from V and 3 bases from J, with 10 bases in between. CDR3 size: 14 residues. Germline CDR1 is MDHEN and CDR2 is SYDVKM. In DNA, the CDR3 is TGTGCCAGCAGTTTAGGGCGGGGGGACTATGGCTACACCTTC. Protein sequence: CASSLGRGDYGYTF.

The chain is built from TRBV29-1 and TRBJ2-1, with 8 bases identical to TRBD1. Germline CDR1 reads SQVTM; CDR2 reads ANQGSEA. CDR3 length: 13 residues. Trimming at V came to 7 bases and at J to 5 bases, leaving 7 bases not matched to a gene. As DNA, the CDR3 is TGCAGCGCCGCGACAGGGGTCCACAATGAGCAGTTCTTC. Encoded protein: CSAATGVHNEQFF.

The chain is built from TRBV5-5 and TRBJ1-5; D remains ambiguous. V lost 2 bases, J lost 4 bases, and 7 bases lay in between. Germline V gene data show CDR1 as SGHKS and CDR2 as YYEKEE (reference sequence). The CDR3 runs 13 residues. This CDR3 is CASSFLSNQPQHF. The CDR3 DNA is TGTGCCAGCAGCTTTCTGTCGAATCAGCCCCAGCATTTT.

The V call is TRBV6-1, the J call TRBJ1-5; D gene unclear. V gave up 1 base and J gave up 6 bases, with 16 bases separating them. The CDR3 is made up of 16 amino acids. Germline V gene data show CDR1 as MNHNS and CDR2 as SASEGT. DNA for the CDR3: TGTGCCAGCAGTGAAGGGGGTTTGGGAAGTCGTCAGCCCCAGCATTTT. Amino acid sequence: CASSEGGLGSRQPQHF.

The V and J genes are TRBV5-4 and TRBJ2-7; tentatively, D is TRBD2 (7 bases). The CDR3 extends over 16 amino acids. With 4 bases removed from V and 2 bases from J, the gap between germline ends came to 19 bases. Germline V gene data show CDR1 as SGHNT and CDR2 as YYREEE (reference sequence). In DNA, the CDR3 is TGTGCCAGCAGCCTGGGTGGCGGGGGCTCTACCTACGAGCAGTACTTC. Encoded protein: CASSLGGGGSTYEQYF.

V is TRBV19 and J is TRBJ2-7; 8 nucleotides agree with TRBD2. The CDR3 loop spans 16 amino acids. V was pared by 5 bases and J by 9 bases, with 18 bases of the junction left unmatched. Germline CDR1 reads LNHDA; CDR2 reads SQIVND (reference sequence). The chain's CDR3 is CASSLKGQREITRQYF. CDR3 in DNA: TGTGCCAGTAGTCTGAAGGGCCAGCGGGAGATTACGCGGCAGTACTTC.